Below, one TCR beta chain is given with its context. Its antigen is undetermined. The ends lost 4 bases at V and 1 base at J; junction bases unmatched: 6. In germline, CDR1 is SGHAT, CDR2 FQNNGV. This CDR3 has 16 residues. Here immunoSEQ multiplex PCR was the method, and the copy in TCRdb shows in-frame clones only, minus some. The sample yields approximately 120,000 clones, 90% to 97% seen once. The data belong to a study of cytomegalovirus exposure and HLA in healthy donors. Whole-study results and caveats: In vitro checks showed that a few CMV-associated chains really do target CMV antigens.

The rearrangement joins TRBV11-2 to TRBJ2-1; TRBD1 agrees at 8 bases. The material sequenced was PBMCs. The clonotype comes from a man between 18 and 29 years old in good health and CMV-seronegative. The CDR3 protein is CASSSQGASSYNEQFF. Here the CDR3 DNA reads TGTGCCAGCAGCTCCCAGGGGGCCTCTTCCTACAATGAGCAGTTCTTC.